One and the same sample provided the 31 T cell receptor beta chains below, sequenced in a study of shared clonotypes between healthy human individuals. The method was immunoSEQ multiplex PCR; TCRdb's version includes in-frame clones alone and lacks a portion of them. The table shows around 1.9 million clones, with under 95% occurring only once. CD45RO negativity and positive selection for CCR7 defined naive CD8 cells, a population that excluded terminally differentiated effector memory CD45RA+ cells. Sequencing was carried out using naive CD8+ T cells from PBMCs. Receptors originate from a man between 18 and 29 years old in good health. Some clones in this sample may be carry-over from other donors' samples.

The chain has TRBV2 and TRBJ1-4, with 8 bases fitting TRBD1. V trimming: 4 bases; J trimming: 0 bases; junction bases outside the gene matches: 7. Germline values: CDR1 SNHLY, CDR2 FYNNEI. The CDR3 is 17 amino acids. CDR3 in amino acids: CASSGQGITTTNEKLFF. DNA of the CDR3: TGTGCCAGCAGTGGACAGGGGATTACAACAACTAATGAAAAACTGTTTTTT.

J is TRBJ2-1 and V is TRBV9; 9 positions match TRBD2. CDR1 and CDR2 (germline): SGDLS, YYNGEE. This CDR3 has 14 residues. V lost 0 bases and J lost 9; bases outside the gene matches: 4. The CDR3 nucleotides read TGTGCCAGCAGCGTAGGGCTAGCGGGACCTGAGCAGTTCTTC. It codes for CASSVGLAGPEQFF.

V and J are TRBV27 and TRBJ1-4; perhaps TRBD1 as D (6 bases). Per germline, CDR1 MNHEY and CDR2 SMNVEV (reference sequence). Trimming took 5 bases from V and 2 from J, leaving 24 bases between them. This CDR3 comprises 19 residues. The CDR3 nucleotides are TGTGCCAGCAGTGGTATTCGGGGGGGCGCGGTTTCCACTAATGAAAAACTGTTTTTT. Translating gives CASSGIRGGAVSTNEKLFF.

The V gene is TRBV7-6, the J gene TRBJ2-7; TRBD1 aligns across 10 bases. The length of the CDR3 is 15 residues. Germline lookup yields CDR1 SGHVS and CDR2 FNYEAQ. V dropped 4 bases and J dropped 3; count of bases not matched to a gene: 6. CDR3 in amino acids: CASSSGTGEGYEQYF. CDR3 DNA sequence: TGTGCCAGCAGCTCTGGGACAGGGGAGGGCTACGAGCAGTACTTC.

V usage is TRBV19 and J usage is TRBJ2-1; 10 positions agree with TRBD2. Germline values: CDR1 LNHDA, CDR2 SQIVND (reference sequence). V lost 3 bases to trimming and J lost 6 bases; unmatched junction nucleotides: 11. This CDR3 has 17 residues. CDR3 nucleotides: TGTGCCAGTAGTATTGCTAGCGGGAGTCCCTTCTTCAATGAGCAGTTCTTC. Its protein is CASSIASGSPFFNEQFF.

Note on this clone: The sample has other DNA sequences that encode this CDR3 too. The rearrangement links TRBV5-1 to TRBJ1-1; tentatively, D is TRBD1 (5 bases). V dropped 0 bases and J dropped 1 base, with 10 bases sitting between them. Germline values: CDR1 SGHRS, CDR2 YFSETQ. This CDR3 is 15 amino acids long. In DNA form, the CDR3 reads TGCGCCAGCAGCTTGGCCGGCAGGGCGAACACTGAAGCTTTCTTT. Translation: CASSLAGRANTEAFF.

The rearrangement links TRBV7-8 to TRBJ2-1, with TRBD1 identical over 11 bases. The CDR3 is 13 amino acids. Trimming cost V 7 bases and J 7 bases; bases outside gene matches: 3. CDR1 and CDR2 from the germline V gene are SGHVS and FQNEAQ. The CDR3 region has the DNA TGTGCCAGCAACTGGGACAGGGGGAATGAGCAGTTCTTC. Encoded protein: CASNWDRGNEQFF. The entire variable domain, with the rest obtained from reference TRBV7-8 and TRBJ2-1, is as follows: GAGVSQSPRYKVAKRGQDVALRCDPISGHVSLFWYQQALGQGPEFLTYFQNEAQLDKSGLPSDRFFAERPEGSVSTLKIQRTQQEDSAVYLCASNWDRGNEQFFGPGTRLTVL.

This clone was seen just once. J is TRBJ2-1 and V is TRBV7-9, with D possibly being TRBD2 (5 bases). The CDR3 runs to 14 residues. The V end was cut by 11 bases, the J end by 5 bases, with 19 bases between. Germline V gives CDR1 SEHNR, CDR2 FQNEAQ (reference sequence). The CDR3 DNA reads TGTGCCGCAGAGGGCTCCCAAGGCAACAATGAGCAGTTCTTC. Protein product: CAAEGSQGNNEQFF.

V and J are TRBV7-9 and TRBJ2-2, with D perhaps TRBD1 or TRBD2 (5 bases each). CDR1 is SEHNR and CDR2 is FQNEAQ in the germline V gene (reference sequence). The V end was cut by 5 bases, the J end by 7 bases, with 20 bases between. This CDR3 has 16 amino acids. CDR3 DNA: TGTGCCAGCAGCCCCCTCGCCGGGGCACGGTTCGGGGAGCTGTTTTTT. This encodes CASSPLAGARFGELFF. The full variable domain, its missing parts supplied by reference TRBV7-9 and TRBJ2-2, is DTGVSQNPRHKITKRGQNVTFRCDPISEHNRLYWYRQTLGQGPEFLTYFQNEAQLEKSRLLSDRFSAERPKGSFSTLEIQRTEQGDSAMYLCASSPLAGARFGELFFGEGSRLTVL.

The V call is TRBV5-6, the J call TRBJ2-2, with 7 bases fitting TRBD1. The CDR3 is 16 amino acids. Per the germline V gene, CDR1 is SGHDT and CDR2 is YYEEEE. V gave up 4 bases and J gave up 5 bases; unmatched junction bases: 11. The DNA of the CDR3 is TGTGCCAGCAGCCGGTCTCCAGGGGGTTGGACCGGGGAGCTGTTTTTT. Its protein product is CASSRSPGGWTGELFF. The full variable domain, its missing parts supplied by reference TRBV5-6 and TRBJ2-2, is DAGVTQSPTHLIKTRGQQVTLRCSPKSGHDTVSWYQQALGQGPQFIFQYYEEEERQRGNFPDRFSGHQFPNYSSELNVNALLLGDSALYLCASSRSPGGWTGELFFGEGSRLTVL.

The genes are TRBV6-1 and TRBJ2-7; D not certain. In germline, CDR1 is MNHNS, CDR2 SASEGT. Trimming cost V 6 bases and J 3 bases, with 15 bases left between them. CDR3 length equals 14 residues. The CDR3 DNA reads TGTGCCAGCAGAAACCGGGCGATATTCTACGAGCAGTACTTC. This gives the protein CASRNRAIFYEQYF.

The chain uses TRBV13 and TRBJ2-5, with D perhaps being TRBD1 or TRBD2 (5 bases each). V lost 0 bases, J lost 2 bases, and 10 bases lay in between. This CDR3 spans 15 amino acids. CDR1 and CDR2 (germline): PRHDT, FYEKMQ (reference sequence). The CDR3 loop is CASSLGPGPQETQYF. CDR3 nucleotide sequence: TGTGCCAGCAGCTTAGGCCCGGGACCGCAAGAGACCCAGTACTTC.

This chain uses TRBV5-1 with TRBJ2-1; tentatively, D is TRBD2 (6 bases). Germline lookup yields CDR1 SGHRS and CDR2 YFSETQ. Deletions cut 4 bases from V and 0 bases from J, with 11 bases between. CDR3 size: 15 residues. The chain's CDR3 is CASSHGRGSYNEQFF. The CDR3 nucleotides are TGCGCCAGCAGCCATGGGCGGGGCTCCTACAATGAGCAGTTCTTC. Based on the CDR3 plus reference TRBV5-1 and TRBJ2-1, the full variable domain is KAGVTQTPRYLIKTRGQQVTLSCSPISGHRSVSWYQQTPGQGLQFLFEYFSETQRNKGNFPGRFSGRQFSNSRSEMNVSTLELGDSALYLCASSHGRGSYNEQFFGPGTRLTVL.

The chain recombines TRBV5-6 with TRBJ1-1, with 9 bases identical to TRBD1. Looked up from germline, CDR1 is SGHDT and CDR2 is YYEEEE. With V trimmed by 3 bases and J by 5 bases, 14 bases remained unmatched. This CDR3 has 17 residues. Written as DNA, the CDR3 is TGTGCCAGCAGCTCAATCTACAGGGGGCTGTTGGGGACTGAAGCTTTCTTT. This gives the protein CASSSIYRGLLGTEAFF.

The chain links TRBV9 to TRBJ1-3, with unresolved D. The CDR3 is 14 residues long. Trimming stripped 3 bases from V and 3 bases from J, with 10 bases between. Germline loops: CDR1 SGDLS, CDR2 YYNGEE. The CDR3 here is CASSESGVGNTIYF. CDR3 in DNA: TGTGCCAGCAGCGAATCCGGAGTTGGAAACACCATATATTTT.

This clone came up once. The rearrangement joins TRBV27 to TRBJ2-6; D remains ambiguous. The germline CDR1 and CDR2 sequences are MNHEY and SMNVEV (reference sequence). The V end lost 6 bases, the J end lost 5 bases, and 11 bases lay between the germline ends. The CDR3 has 14 residues. The CDR3 reads CASSWTAWANVLTF. The CDR3 DNA follows: TGTGCCAGCAGCTGGACCGCCTGGGCCAACGTCCTGACTTTC.

This clone was observed a single time. The chain is built from TRBV4-1 and TRBJ2-7; TRBD1 is a possible D gene (6 bases). This CDR3 comprises 14 residues. V was cut by 2 bases and J by 2 bases, with 10 bases left in between. Germline V CDR1 and CDR2: MGHRA, YSYEKL. The CDR3 DNA follows: TGCGCCAGCAGCCAAATACAGGGTACCTACGAGCAGTACTTC. Translated: CASSQIQGTYEQYF.

Worth noting for this clone: Other nucleotide sequences in the sample specify the same CDR3. The CDR3 coding sequence is TGTGCCAGCAGCGAGACAGGGGCTGGAAACACCATATATTTT. This gives the protein CASSETGAGNTIYF. The rearrangement links TRBV6-1 to TRBJ1-3; 8 nucleotides match TRBD1. V gave up 6 bases and J gave up 2 bases; unmatched junction bases: 3. The CDR3 extends over 14 amino acids. Germline CDR1 reads MNHNS; CDR2 reads SASEGT.

V usage is TRBV4-1 and J usage is TRBJ2-6; D remains unclear. V lost 2 bases and J 1 base, leaving 12 bases between the germline ends. In germline, CDR1 is MGHRA, CDR2 YSYEKL. The CDR3 runs to 17 residues. CDR3 bases: TGCGCCAGCAGCCAACCTTACAGCCTTTCTGGGGCCAACGTCCTGACTTTC. It translates to CASSQPYSLSGANVLTF.

The V gene is TRBV2, the J gene TRBJ2-7; 9 nucleotides line up with TRBD1. Germline V gene lookup returns CDR1 SNHLY and CDR2 FYNNEI. The CDR3 contains 13 residues. The ends lost 10 bases at V and 3 bases at J; junction bases unmatched: 7. The CDR3: CATTGTGFYEQYF. CDR3 DNA: TGTGCCACCACAGGGACAGGGTTCTACGAGCAGTACTTC.

The V gene is TRBV14, the J gene TRBJ2-1; 13 nucleotides agree with TRBD2. The CDR3 loop spans 18 amino acids. Germline V gives CDR1 SGHDN, CDR2 FVKESK. V lost 0 bases to trimming and J lost 7 bases; unmatched junction nucleotides: 9. The CDR3: CASSQDELGTSGMNEQFF. CDR3 DNA sequence: TGTGCCAGCAGCCAAGATGAATTAGGGACTAGCGGGATGAATGAGCAGTTCTTC.

The chain links TRBV7-3 to TRBJ2-4; 8 bases are shared with TRBD2. This CDR3 has 15 amino acids. The V and J ends lost 6 bases and 4 bases, in that order; junction bases with no gene match: 8. The germline V gene encodes CDR1 SGHTA and CDR2 FQGTGA. The CDR3 coding sequence is TGTGCCAGCAGTTTCACGGGAGGGCCAAAAAACATTCAGTACTTC. Protein: CASSFTGGPKNIQYF.

This chain joins TRBV28 and TRBJ2-3; D is possibly TRBD2 (5 bases). The CDR3 runs to 13 residues. V dropped 6 bases and J dropped 5 bases, with 12 bases sitting between them. Germline V gene lookup returns CDR1 MDHEN and CDR2 SYDVKM. Here the CDR3 reads CASRPGSGDTQYF. In DNA, the CDR3 is TGTGCCAGCAGGCCGGGGAGCGGAGATACGCAGTATTTT.

This clone has just one count. The chain combines TRBV18 with TRBJ1-2; 8 bases are a match to TRBD1. Germline V gene lookup returns CDR1 KGHSH and CDR2 LQKENI. V lost 3 bases and J lost 6; bases outside the gene matches: 15. The CDR3 loop spans 17 amino acids. The CDR3 DNA is TGTGCCAGCTCACCCACACGTTCAGGGGGCTTCGGGGATGGCTACACCTTC. Translation gives CASSPTRSGGFGDGYTF. The variable domain in full, completed from reference TRBV18 and TRBJ1-2, reads NAGVMQNPRHLVRRRGQEARLRCSPMKGHSHVYWYRQLPEEGLKFMVYLQKENIIDESGMPKERFSAEFPKEGPSILRIQQVVRGDSAAYFCASSPTRSGGFGDGYTFGSGTRLTVV.

The V gene is TRBV2, the J gene TRBJ2-5; maybe TRBD2 (5 bases). The ends were cut back, 7 bases at V and 3 bases at J, with 9 bases in the middle. Germline CDR1 reads SNHLY; CDR2 reads FYNNEI. The CDR3 length is 12 residues. The CDR3 bases are TGTGCCAGCATCTTGACTAAAGAGACCCAGTACTTC. Its translation: CASILTKETQYF. Full variable domain (missing parts from reference TRBV2 and TRBJ2-5): EPEVTQTPSHQVTQMGQEVILRCVPISNHLYFYWYRQILGQKVEFLVSFYNNEISEKSEIFDDQFSVERPDGSNFTLKIRSTKLEDSAMYFCASILTKETQYFGPGTRLLVL.

The rearrangement links TRBV5-4 to TRBJ1-1; possible D gene TRBD1, 5 bases. The germline V gene has CDR1 SGHNT and CDR2 YYREEE (reference sequence). This CDR3 has 13 amino acids. V lost 4 bases, J lost 10 bases, and 17 bases lay in between. The CDR3 protein is CASSPWGGLGAFF. The CDR3 region has the DNA TGTGCCAGCAGCCCATGGGGCGGGCTGGGAGCTTTCTTT.

The chain combines TRBV6-5 with TRBJ1-1, with D tentatively TRBD1 (6 bases). This CDR3 is 14 amino acids long. The germline V gene has CDR1 MNHEY and CDR2 SVGAGI. Trimming cost V 6 bases and J 3 bases, with 14 bases left between them. The CDR3 spells CASRPQGFYTEAFF. CDR3 in DNA: TGTGCCAGCAGGCCCCAGGGGTTTTACACTGAAGCTTTCTTT.

The chain has TRBV9 and TRBJ1-2, with a possible D match to TRBD1 (5 bases). The CDR3 runs to 13 residues. Looked up from germline, CDR1 is SGDLS and CDR2 is YYNGEE. V was pared by 3 bases and J by 8 bases, with 14 bases between. CDR3 DNA: TGTGCCAGCAGCGAGGGAGGGGCGTCCGGCTACACCTTC. Encoded protein: CASSEGGASGYTF.

This chain uses TRBV5-4 with TRBJ1-1; D remains ambiguous. The CDR3 sequence is 11 residues long. From germline, CDR1 is SGHNT and CDR2 YYREEE (reference sequence). Trimming took 4 bases from V and 7 from J, leaving 8 bases between them. The DNA of the CDR3 is TGTGCCAGCAGCATCGGTAGTGAAGCTTTCTTT. It encodes CASSIGSEAFF.

The sample holds a few counts of this clone. The limits of the CDR3 on the DNA are not certain, so only TCRdb's listed CDR3 is given. The chain combines TRBV11-2 with TRBJ2-3; the table's D gene call, TRBD1, was not cross checked with the DNA. Both ends counted, the CDR3 spans 11 residues. Germline loops: CDR1 SGHAT, CDR2 FQNNGV. The CDR3 spells CASSVGTGTRF.

In its sample, this clone was seen once. V gene TRBV6-1 combines with J gene TRBJ2-2, with D perhaps TRBD1 or TRBD2 (6 bases each). Germline lookup yields CDR1 MNHNS and CDR2 SASEGT. The CDR3 has 14 amino acids. Trimming took 2 bases from V and 8 from J, leaving 12 bases between them. CDR3 nucleotides: TGTGCCAGCAGTGAAACTTGGGGGGCAGGGGAGCTGTTTTTT. This sequence encodes CASSETWGAGELFF.